The 2 T cell receptor beta chains listed next were all sequenced from one sample in a study of blood T cell repertoires in COVID-19. Libraries were prepared by immunoSEQ multiplex PCR; TCRdb keeps only in-frame clonotypes and omits some of them. Among around 250,000 clones listed, approximately 90% were seen once. The specimen was PBMCs or T cells enriched from blood (not recorded which). These receptors were collected from a woman in her 30s who had recovered from COVID-19.

The V and J genes are TRBV4-2 and TRBJ1-1; no definite D call. Germline CDR1 is LGHNA and CDR2 is YNFKEQ. The CDR3 spans 13 residues. The ends were cut back, 0 bases at V and 8 bases at J, with 10 bases in the middle. CDR3 region: CASSQDWALEAFF. As DNA, the CDR3 is TGTGCCAGCAGCCAAGATTGGGCCCTGGAAGCTTTCTTT.

The rearrangement links TRBV11-2 to TRBJ2-1; tentatively, D is TRBD1 (6 bases). With 6 bases removed from V and 10 bases from J, the gap between germline ends came to 13 bases. From germline, CDR1 is SGHAT and CDR2 FQNNGV. The CDR3 is 12 amino acids. The CDR3 DNA is TGTGCCAGCAGGGGGGCGGGTAGGGAGCAGTTCTTC. This sequence encodes CASRGAGREQFF.